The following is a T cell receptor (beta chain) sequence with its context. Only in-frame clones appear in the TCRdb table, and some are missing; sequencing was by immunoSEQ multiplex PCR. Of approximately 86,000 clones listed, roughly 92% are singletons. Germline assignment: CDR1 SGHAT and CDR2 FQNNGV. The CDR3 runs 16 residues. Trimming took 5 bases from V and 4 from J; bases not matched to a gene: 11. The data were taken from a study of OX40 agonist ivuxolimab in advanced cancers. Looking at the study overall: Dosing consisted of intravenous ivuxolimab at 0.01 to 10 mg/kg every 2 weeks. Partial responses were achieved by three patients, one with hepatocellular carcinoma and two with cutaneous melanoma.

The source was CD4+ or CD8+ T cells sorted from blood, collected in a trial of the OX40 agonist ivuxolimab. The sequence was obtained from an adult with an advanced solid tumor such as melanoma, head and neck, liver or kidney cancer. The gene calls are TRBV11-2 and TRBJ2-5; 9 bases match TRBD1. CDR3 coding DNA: TGTGCCAGCAGCACCGGAGACAGGGGGTTTCGAGAGACCCAGTACTTC. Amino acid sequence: CASSTGDRGFRETQYF.